This entry is about one T cell receptor beta chain. The table came from immunoSEQ multiplex PCR; TCRdb's copy has only in-frame clones and leaves some out. The table has fewer than 500,000 clones, 80% to 90% seen once; the top ten hold 0.95% to 1.2%. This record comes from a study of blood T cell repertoires in COVID-19. The CDR3 extends over 16 amino acids. The V gene lost 6 bases and the J gene lost 0 bases, with 15 bases spanning the gap. The germline CDR1 and CDR2 sequences are LGHNT and FRNRAP. The chain carries TRBV12-5 and TRBJ1-5; possibly TRBD1 for D (6 bases). The receptor's source is a young man who had recovered from COVID-19. Sequences were obtained from PBMCs or T cells enriched from blood (not recorded which). This CDR3 is CASGSLDSYSNQPQHF. Here the CDR3 DNA reads TGTGCTAGTGGCAGCCTGGACAGTTATAGCAATCAGCCCCAGCATTTT.